The table lists the clone carrying this T cell receptor beta chain with a count of one. This entry is derived from a study of blood T cell repertoires in COVID-19. In the study overall: The samples span acute and convalescent COVID-19 from the United States, Italy and Spain. Sources were T cells, B-cell-depleted T cells, or PBMCs; the material itself was cDNA or gDNA.

The authors' processing: Amplification of reference gene primers was used by the study to estimate nucleated cell counts. Assay used: immunoSEQ multiplex PCR; TCRdb lists only in-frame clones, some missing. Clone size and the V and J calls come from that table; the DNA yielded D and trimming. This sample carries roughly 250,000 clones, about 87% of them seen once, and the ten largest clones take 8.6%. CDR3 length equals 13 residues. Trimming removed 5 bases at V and 0 bases at J, with 7 bases between. The receptor was isolated from a human donor in a cohort sampled during active COVID-19. J is TRBJ1-1 and V is TRBV12-3 or TRBV12-4; possible D gene TRBD1, 6 bases. What was sequenced was peripheral blood. Written as DNA, the CDR3 is TGTGCCAGCAGTGACAGGATGAACACTGAAGCTTTCTTT. Protein product: CASSDRMNTEAFF.